The 18 T cell receptor beta chains below all came from one sample that was sequenced in a study of CD8+CD57+ T cells in acquired aplastic anemia. It was genomic DNA that served as the template for profiling TCR beta VDJ and CDR3. TCRdb used MiXCR to reprocess the reads, holding one entry per CDR3 protein. The sample has roughly 290,000 distinct CDR3 sequences, 56% seen once. Sequencing involved patients with CD8+CD57+ cell expansion previously shown by flow cytometry. Sequenced material: sorted CD4+, CD8+, or CD8+CD57+ T cells (not recorded which) from PBMCs. The source is a human donor with aplastic anemia.

The rearrangement joins TRBV6-2 or TRBV6-3 to TRBJ2-7; D remains ambiguous. Trimming left V 2 bases short and J 3 bases short, with 5 bases between. The CDR3 consists of 12 residues. Germline CDR1 and CDR2: MNHEY and SVGEGT. This chain's CDR3 is CASSYRFYEQYF. Here the CDR3 DNA reads TGTGCCAGCAGTTACAGGTTCTACGAGCAGTACTTC.

This clonotype was counted a single time. J is TRBJ2-7 and V is TRBV9; D is possibly TRBD2 (5 bases). This CDR3 contains 11 residues. Trimming removed 3 bases at V and 7 bases at J, with 8 bases between. The germline V gene encodes CDR1 SGDLS and CDR2 YYNGEE. CDR3 sequence reads: CASSDGVEQYF. The CDR3 DNA reads TGTGCCAGCAGCGACGGGGTGGAGCAGTACTTC.

The CDR3 DNA follows: TGTGCCAGCAGTGAAGGGGGGCGCGGCGGTCAGCCCCAGCATTTT. It encodes CASSEGGRGGQPQHF. The V call is TRBV2, the J call TRBJ1-5; D may be TRBD1 (6 bases). V shed 1 base and J shed 6 bases, with 13 bases lying between them. The CDR3 totals 15 residues. Germline-derived CDR1 and CDR2 are SNHLY and FYNNEI. Based on the CDR3 plus reference TRBV2 and TRBJ1-5, the full variable domain is EPEVTQTPSHQVTQMGQEVILRCVPISNHLYFYWYRQILGQKVEFLVSFYNNEISEKSEIFDDQFSVERPDGSNFTLKIRSTKLEDSAMYFCASSEGGRGGQPQHFGDGTRLSIL.

The rearrangement joins TRBV20-1 to TRBJ1-1, with D perhaps matching TRBD1 (5 bases). In germline, CDR1 is DFQATT, CDR2 SNEGSKA (reference sequence). The CDR3 is 15 amino acids. V dropped 2 bases and J dropped 10 bases, with 23 bases sitting between them. CDR3 DNA sequence: TGCAGTGCTAGACGTGAAATTGGCGGGACTGGGGCAGCTTTCTTT. Its protein is CSARREIGGTGAAFF.

The rearrangement links TRBV7-3 to TRBJ2-1, with D uncertain. This CDR3 has 14 residues. CDR1 and CDR2 from the germline V gene are SGHTA and FQGTGA. Trimming stripped 8 bases from V and 0 bases from J, with 11 bases between. In DNA form, the CDR3 reads TGTGCCAGCTCGGAGCAGAGCTCCTACAATGAGCAGTTCTTC. The encoded protein is CASSEQSSYNEQFF.

The V call is TRBV19, the J call TRBJ1-2; TRBD1 matches 9 bases. CDR3 length: 15 amino acids. V shed 4 bases, J shed 4 bases, and the junction held 7 bases outside the gene matches. Germline-derived CDR1 and CDR2 are LNHDA and SQIVND (reference sequence). The CDR3 is CASSNRDRVVYGYTF. The CDR3 bases are TGTGCCAGTAGTAATCGGGACAGGGTTGTCTATGGCTACACCTTC. The whole variable domain, remainder taken from reference TRBV19 and TRBJ1-2, is DGGITQSPKYLFRKEGQNVTLSCEQNLNHDAMYWYRQDPGQGLRLIYYSQIVNDFQKGDIAEGYSVSREKKESFPLTVTSAQKNPTAFYLCASSNRDRVVYGYTFGSGTRLTVV.

Only one count was recorded for this clonotype. The V call is TRBV5-6, the J call TRBJ1-1; D unresolved. CDR3 length: 12 amino acids. Germline V gives CDR1 SGHDT, CDR2 YYEEEE. Between the trimmed V and J ends, which lost 2 bases and 5 bases, there was a span of 7 bases. CDR3 protein: CASSFTRTEAFF. The CDR3 nucleotides read TGTGCCAGCAGCTTTACCAGGACTGAAGCTTTCTTT.

CDR3 in amino acids: CASSSPTGARDTQYF. CDR3 in DNA: TGCGCCAGCAGCTCACCGACAGGGGCGAGGGATACGCAGTATTTT. The chain has TRBV5-1 and TRBJ2-3; the match to TRBD1 covers 8 bases. V gave up 3 bases and J gave up 6 bases; unmatched junction bases: 9. This CDR3 has 15 amino acids. Germline loops: CDR1 SGHRS, CDR2 YFSETQ.

As to this clonotype: Being one base from a much bigger clone, this may be a read error. V gene TRBV6-1 combines with J gene TRBJ2-7; D remains ambiguous. Germline V CDR1 and CDR2: MNHNS, SASEGT. V lost 0 bases to trimming and J lost 7 bases, with 19 bases between them. CDR3 length equals 16 residues. The DNA of the CDR3 is TGTGCCAGCAGTGAAGCGCGTCGACACCCATACAATGAGCAGTACTTC. It is translated as CASSEARRHPYNEQYF.

Turning to this clonotype: Given a much more abundant clone one base away, this may be a read error. This CDR3 fails to terminate in the conserved phenylalanine or tryptophan, so it likely reflects a read error. V usage is TRBV6-6 and J usage is TRBJ1-2; D unresolved. Trimming removed 4 bases at V and 3 bases at J, with 9 bases between. Germline V CDR1 and CDR2: MNHNY, SVGAGI (reference sequence). The CDR3 has 13 residues. DNA for the CDR3: TGTGCCAGCAGTTCTCTCGGGGACTATGGCTACACCTCC. This translates into CASSSLGDYGYTS.

The chain employs TRBV19 and TRBJ2-7; no clear D gene. Trimming pared 5 bases from V and 3 bases from J, leaving 14 bases between. Germline V gene data show CDR1 as LNHDA and CDR2 as SQIVND (reference sequence). The CDR3 runs to 14 residues. CDR3: CASSSTPMNYEQYF. CDR3 DNA sequence: TGTGCCAGTAGTTCAACCCCTATGAACTACGAGCAGTACTTC.

The gene calls are TRBV10-1 and TRBJ1-2; D is possibly TRBD1 (6 bases). V lost 3 bases, J lost 13 bases, and 9 bases lay in between. CDR1 WNHNN and CDR2 SYGVQD come from the germline V gene (reference sequence). This CDR3 is built from 10 residues. The CDR3 reads CASSDPRGTF. The DNA for the CDR3 is TGCGCCAGCAGTGACCCCAGGGGCACCTTC.

This clonotype was observed many times. The chain uses TRBV19 and TRBJ1-2; 7 bases match TRBD1. This CDR3 has 13 residues. V trimming: 5 bases; J trimming: 8 bases; junction bases outside the gene matches: 8. Germline V lookup: CDR1 LNHDA, CDR2 SQIVND (reference sequence). In nucleotides, the CDR3 is TGTGCCAGTAGTTTCCTTTCGACAGGGGGCTACACCTTC. Translated: CASSFLSTGGYTF.

This clonotype has more than one count but fewer than ten. This chain connects TRBV6-6 to TRBJ2-7; 9 bases fit TRBD2. CDR1 is MNHNY and CDR2 is SVGAGI in the germline V gene (reference sequence). J was trimmed by 1 base and V by 9 bases; bases with no gene match: 4. The CDR3 loop spans 13 amino acids. The CDR3 loop reads CASASGVSYEQYF. The CDR3 DNA reads as TGTGCCAGTGCTAGCGGGGTATCCTACGAGCAGTACTTC.

This clonotype was detected only once. The chain employs TRBV24-1 and TRBJ2-5; 9 nucleotides line up with TRBD2. V was pared by 11 bases and J by 5 bases, with 5 bases of the junction left unmatched. Germline V CDR1 and CDR2: KGHDR, SFDVKD. The CDR3 runs to 12 residues. CDR3 amino acids: CAMAGGPETQYF. DNA of the CDR3: TGTGCCATGGCGGGAGGGCCGGAGACCCAGTACTTC.

Ten or more counts support this clonotype. The rearrangement links TRBV19 to TRBJ2-1; D might be TRBD1 or TRBD2, each matching 5 bases. CDR1 is LNHDA, CDR2 SQIVND, per germline (reference sequence). This CDR3 has 14 amino acids. V dropped 6 bases and J dropped 15 bases, with 24 bases sitting between them. CDR3 nucleotides: TGTGCCAGTAGGTCGGGGACCCACGCCGTCGCCCGGTTCTTC. This gives the protein CASRSGTHAVARFF.

The genes are TRBV6-6 and TRBJ2-7, with TRBD1 matching over 7 bases. Germline V gene lookup returns CDR1 MNHNY and CDR2 SVGAGI (reference sequence). The trim removed 6 bases at V and 5 bases at J, leaving 4 bases unmatched. This CDR3 region has 12 residues. CDR3: CASRPGGHEQYF. The CDR3 DNA reads TGTGCCAGCAGACCAGGGGGTCACGAGCAGTACTTC.

This clonotype was seen ten or more times. This chain uses TRBV2 with TRBJ1-5, with TRBD1 matching over 8 bases. CDR3 length: 18 residues. Germline CDR1 and CDR2: SNHLY and FYNNEI. The V and J ends lost 1 base and 0 bases, in that order; junction bases with no gene match: 8. CDR3 DNA sequence: TGTGCCAGCAGTGAAGGACAGGGGAATTCGTTTAGCAATCAGCCCCAGCATTTT. It yields the protein CASSEGQGNSFSNQPQHF.